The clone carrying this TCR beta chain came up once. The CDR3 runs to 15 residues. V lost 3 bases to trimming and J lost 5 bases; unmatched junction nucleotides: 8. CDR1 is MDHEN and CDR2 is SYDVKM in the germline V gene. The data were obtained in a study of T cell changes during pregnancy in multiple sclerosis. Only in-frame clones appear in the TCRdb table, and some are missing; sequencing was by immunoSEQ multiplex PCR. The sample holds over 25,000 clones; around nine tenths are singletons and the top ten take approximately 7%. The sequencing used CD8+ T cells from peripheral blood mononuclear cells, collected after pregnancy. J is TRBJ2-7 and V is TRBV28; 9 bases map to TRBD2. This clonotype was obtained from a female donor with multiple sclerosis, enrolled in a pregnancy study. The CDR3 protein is CASSFLSGRIDEQYF. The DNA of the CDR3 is TGTGCCAGCAGTTTTCTAAGCGGGAGGATCGACGAGCAGTACTTC.